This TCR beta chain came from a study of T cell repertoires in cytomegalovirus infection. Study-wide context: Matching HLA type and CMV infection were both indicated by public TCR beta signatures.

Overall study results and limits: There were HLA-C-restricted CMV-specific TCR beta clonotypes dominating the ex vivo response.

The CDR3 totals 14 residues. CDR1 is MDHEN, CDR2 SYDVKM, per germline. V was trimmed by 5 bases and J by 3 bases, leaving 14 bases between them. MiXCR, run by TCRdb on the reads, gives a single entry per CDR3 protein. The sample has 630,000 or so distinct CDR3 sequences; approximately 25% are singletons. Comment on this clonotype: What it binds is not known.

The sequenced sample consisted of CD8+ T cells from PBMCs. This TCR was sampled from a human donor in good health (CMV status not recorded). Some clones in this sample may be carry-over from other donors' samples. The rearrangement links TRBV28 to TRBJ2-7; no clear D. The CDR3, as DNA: TGTGCCAGCAGTCGTCTGACTCGGATCTACGAGCAGTACGTC. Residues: CASSRLTRIYEQYV.